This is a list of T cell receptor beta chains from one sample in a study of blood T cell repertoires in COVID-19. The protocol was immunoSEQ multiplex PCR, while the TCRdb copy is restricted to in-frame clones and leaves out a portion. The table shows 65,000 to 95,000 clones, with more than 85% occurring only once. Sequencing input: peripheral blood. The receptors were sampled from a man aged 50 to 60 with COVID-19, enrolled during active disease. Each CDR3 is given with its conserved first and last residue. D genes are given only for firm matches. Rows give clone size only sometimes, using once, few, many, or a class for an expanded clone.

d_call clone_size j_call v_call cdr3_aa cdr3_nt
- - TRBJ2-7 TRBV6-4 CASSGSRAEFSYEQYF TGTGCCAGCAGTGGCTCGAGAGCGGAGTTCTCCTACGAGCAGTACTTC
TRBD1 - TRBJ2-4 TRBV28 CASSRGGQKYF TGTGCCAGCTCCAGAGGGGGACAGAAATACTTC
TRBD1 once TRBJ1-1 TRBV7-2 CASSSRLTGDIRDTEAFF TGTGCCAGCAGCTCCCGACTGACAGGGGATATAAGGGACACTGAAGCTTTCTTT
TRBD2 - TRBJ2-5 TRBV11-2 CASSPERGMETQYF TGTGCCAGCAGCCCAGAGCGGGGAATGGAGACCCAGTACTTC
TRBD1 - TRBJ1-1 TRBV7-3 CASSRQGNTEAFF TGTGCCAGCAGCCGACAGGGGAACACTGAAGCTTTCTTT
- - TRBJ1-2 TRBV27 CASGAGTNYGYTF TGTGCCAGTGGGGCAGGGACTAACTATGGCTACACCTTC
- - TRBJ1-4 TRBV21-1 CASSPTPRQEPLRSTNEKLFF TGTGCCAGCAGCCCTACACCCCGACAGGAGCCACTTAGATCAACTAATGAAAAACTGTTTTTT
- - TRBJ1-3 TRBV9 CASSVRERLGSGNTIYF TGTGCCAGCAGCGTAAGAGAGCGTTTAGGCTCTGGAAACACCATATATTTT
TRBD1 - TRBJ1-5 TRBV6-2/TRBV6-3 CASSRGQGNQPQHF TGTGCCAGCAGTCGGGGACAGGGCAATCAGCCCCAGCATTTT
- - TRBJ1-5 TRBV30 CAWSGTPSNQPQHF TGTGCCTGGAGTGGGACACCTAGCAATCAGCCCCAGCATTTT
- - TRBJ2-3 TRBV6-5 CASSYGGDTDTQYF TGTGCCAGCAGTTACGGGGGCGACACAGATACGCAGTATTTT
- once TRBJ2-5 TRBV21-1 CASSKEGPETQYF TGTGCCAGCAGCAAAGAGGGGCCAGAGACCCAGTACTTC
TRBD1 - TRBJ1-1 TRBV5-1 CASSPRTGMGTEAFF TGCGCCAGCAGCCCCCGGACAGGGATGGGCACTGAAGCTTTCTTT
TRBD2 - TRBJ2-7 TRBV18 CASSPEAGGLGEQYF TGTGCCAGCTCCCCCGAGGCGGGAGGGCTTGGCGAGCAGTACTTC
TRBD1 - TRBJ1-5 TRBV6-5 CASSSGTGGNQPQHF TGTGCCAGCAGTTCGGGGACAGGGGGCAATCAGCCCCAGCATTTT
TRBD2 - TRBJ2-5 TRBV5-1 CASSKNGLAGNQETQYF TGCGCCAGCAGCAAAAACGGACTAGCGGGAAACCAAGAGACCCAGTACTTC
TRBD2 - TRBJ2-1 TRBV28 CASRPEWRAGANEQFF TGTGCCAGCCGGCCAGAGTGGCGGGCGGGAGCCAATGAGCAGTTCTTC
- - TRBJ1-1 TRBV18 CASSPNTGFTEAFF TGTGCCAGCTCACCAAATACAGGGTTCACTGAAGCTTTCTTT
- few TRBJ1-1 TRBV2 CASSEDSRVPFF TGTGCCAGCAGTGAAGACTCGCGCGTTCCTTTCTTT
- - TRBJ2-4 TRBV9 CASSAGEVGRKNIQYF TGTGCCAGCAGCGCGGGGGAGGTGGGGAGGAAAAACATTCAGTACTTC
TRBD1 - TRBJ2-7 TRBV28 CASSSRQGTIYEQYF TGTGCCAGCAGTTCCCGACAGGGTACCATCTACGAGCAGTACTTC
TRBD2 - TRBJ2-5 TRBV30 CASTGGVQETQYF TGTGCCTCCACCGGGGGGGTTCAAGAGACCCAGTACTTC
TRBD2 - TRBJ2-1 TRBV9 CASSPPLGREFYNEQFF TGTGCCAGCAGCCCCCCCTTGGGGCGGGAGTTCTACAATGAGCAGTTCTTC
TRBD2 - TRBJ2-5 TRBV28 CASSHHRGGLAGEETQYF TGTGCCAGCAGTCACCACAGGGGTGGACTAGCGGGAGAAGAGACCCAGTACTTC
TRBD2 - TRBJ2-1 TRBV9 CASSADTSGRAREQFF TGTGCCAGCAGCGCCGATACTAGCGGGAGGGCCAGAGAGCAGTTCTTC
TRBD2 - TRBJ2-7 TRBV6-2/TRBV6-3 CASSLGGSYEQYF TGTGCCAGCAGCCTCGGGGGGTCCTACGAGCAGTACTTC
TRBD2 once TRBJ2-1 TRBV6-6 CASSARLAGGSGEQFF TGTGCCAGCAGTGCGCGACTAGCGGGCGGTAGCGGTGAGCAGTTCTTC
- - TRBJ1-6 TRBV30 CAWSSNRDTNSYF TGTGCCTGGAGTTCGAACCGGGACACGAACTCCTATTTT
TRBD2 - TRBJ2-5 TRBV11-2 CASSPSGGSGIRETQYF TGTGCCAGCAGCCCCTCCGGGGGTAGCGGGATTAGGGAGACCCAGTACTTC
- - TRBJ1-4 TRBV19 CASSIDRAMEEKLFF TGTGCCAGTAGTATAGACAGGGCGATGGAGGAAAAACTGTTTTTT
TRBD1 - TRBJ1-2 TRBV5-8 CASSFRQGRGYTF TGTGCCAGCAGCTTCAGACAGGGTCGGGGCTACACCTTC
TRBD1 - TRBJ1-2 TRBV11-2 CASSPRTGGVGYGYTF TGTGCCAGCAGCCCCCGGACAGGGGGAGTGGGCTATGGCTACACCTTC
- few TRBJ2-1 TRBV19 CASSFYRVSEQFF TGTGCCAGTAGTTTCTACAGGGTTAGTGAGCAGTTCTTC
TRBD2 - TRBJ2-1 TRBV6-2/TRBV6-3 CASSSGTSDEQFF TGTGCCAGCAGTTCCGGGACTAGCGATGAGCAGTTCTTC
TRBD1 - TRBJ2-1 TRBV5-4 CASSSGQDNEQFF TGTGCCAGCAGCTCGGGACAGGACAATGAGCAGTTCTTC
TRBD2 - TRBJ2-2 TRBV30 CAWMKTSVGELFF TGTGCCTGGATGAAGACTAGCGTGGGGGAGCTGTTTTTT
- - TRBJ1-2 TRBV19 CASTRGDTNYGYTF TGTGCCAGCACTCGTGGTGACACTAACTATGGCTACACCTTC
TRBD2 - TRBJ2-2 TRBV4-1 CASSQDGLAGSGELFF TGCGCCAGCAGCCAAGATGGGCTAGCGGGCTCCGGGGAGCTGTTTTTT
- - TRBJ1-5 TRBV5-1 CASSLSPNSNQPQHF TGCGCCAGCAGCTTGTCCCCAAATAGCAATCAGCCCCAGCATTTT
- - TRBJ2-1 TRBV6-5 CASTPRGIGYNEQFF TGTGCCAGCACCCCTCGTGGAATCGGGTACAATGAGCAGTTCTTC
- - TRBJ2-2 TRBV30 CAWSLNTGELFF TGTGCCTGGAGCTTAAACACCGGGGAGCTGTTTTTT
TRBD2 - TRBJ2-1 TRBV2 CATIAGIERNEQFF TGTGCCACCATAGCGGGAATTGAGAGAAATGAGCAGTTCTTC
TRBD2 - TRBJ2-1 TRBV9 CASSPPAGGPREQFF TGTGCCAGCAGCCCCCCCGCGGGAGGGCCCAGGGAGCAGTTCTTC
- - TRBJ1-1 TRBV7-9 CASSLQDTEAFF TGTGCCAGCAGTCTCCAGGACACTGAAGCTTTCTTT
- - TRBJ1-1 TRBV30 CAWEQGTEAFF TGTGCCTGGGAACAGGGAACTGAAGCTTTCTTT
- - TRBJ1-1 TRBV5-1 CASSPQQNTEAFF TGCGCCAGCAGCCCTCAACAGAACACTGAAGCTTTCTTT
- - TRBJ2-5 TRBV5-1 CASSYSGGGQTQYF TGCGCCAGCAGCTATAGCGGAGGTGGTCAGACCCAGTACTTC
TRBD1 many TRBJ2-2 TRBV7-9 CASSSTGANTGELFF TGTGCCAGCAGCTCCACAGGGGCTAACACCGGGGAGCTGTTTTTT
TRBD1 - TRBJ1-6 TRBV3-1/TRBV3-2 CASSQVSGGTPLHF TGTGCCAGCAGCCAAGTTTCAGGGGGAACACCCCTCCACTTT
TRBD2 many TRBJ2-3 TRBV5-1 CASSLDRTRYTDTQYF TGCGCCAGCAGCTTGGACAGGACTAGGTACACAGATACGCAGTATTTT
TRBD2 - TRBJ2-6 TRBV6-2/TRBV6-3 CASSSGGSGANVLTF TGTGCCAGCAGTTCGGGGGGATCTGGGGCCAACGTCCTGACTTTC
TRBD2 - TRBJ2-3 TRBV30 CAWSTGGLAGDTQYF TGTGCCTGGAGCACAGGGGGACTAGCGGGAGATACGCAGTATTTT
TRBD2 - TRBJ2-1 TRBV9 CASSVGLAGAVSYNEQFF TGTGCCAGCAGCGTCGGACTAGCGGGAGCTGTATCCTACAATGAGCAGTTCTTC
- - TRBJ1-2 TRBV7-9 CASSLNKNYGYTF TGTGCCAGCAGCTTAAACAAGAACTATGGCTACACCTTC
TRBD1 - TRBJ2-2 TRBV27 CASSGTGLQRGPFTGELFF TGTGCCAGCAGTGGGACAGGGTTACAACGTGGGCCATTCACCGGGGAGCTGTTTTTT